What follows is one T cell receptor beta chain and its context. Some clones are missing from TCRdb's copy, which holds only in-frame ones; the method was immunoSEQ multiplex PCR. The profile shows some 190,000 clones, 70% to 90% of them singletons. This sample was included in a study of blood T cell repertoires in COVID-19. On the study more broadly: In Cohort 3, a recovered donor had either two negative PCRs, clearance, or symptom resolution. Italy, Spain and the United States were the sources of the convalescent and acute COVID-19 samples.

The CDR3 extends over 14 amino acids. V lost 3 bases, J lost 5 bases, and 4 bases stayed unmatched. Per the germline V gene, CDR1 is LGHNA and CDR2 is YNFKEQ. Participants were aged roughly 18 to 90 years, lived in about two dozen US areas, and enrolled virtually. Assignments of participants to cohorts depended upon their own reported clinical history. The source of this sequence is a woman in her thirties or forties in a cohort exposed to, infected with or recovered from COVID-19 (not recorded which). The sequencing input was PBMCs or T cells enriched from blood (not recorded which). The chain joins TRBV4-2 to TRBJ1-2; TRBD1 matches at 9 bases. As DNA, the CDR3 is TGTGCCAGCAGCCAGACAGGGGGGTCGTATGGCTACACCTTC. Its protein product is CASSQTGGSYGYTF.